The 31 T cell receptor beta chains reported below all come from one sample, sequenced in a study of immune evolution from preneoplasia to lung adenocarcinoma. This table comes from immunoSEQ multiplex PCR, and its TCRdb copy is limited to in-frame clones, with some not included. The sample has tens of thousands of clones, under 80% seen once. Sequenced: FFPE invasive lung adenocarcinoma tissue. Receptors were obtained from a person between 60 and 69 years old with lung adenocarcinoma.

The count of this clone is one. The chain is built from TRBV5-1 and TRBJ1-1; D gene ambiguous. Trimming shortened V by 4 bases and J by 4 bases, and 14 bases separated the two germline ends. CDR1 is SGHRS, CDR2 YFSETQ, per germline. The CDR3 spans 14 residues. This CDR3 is CASSPLGIGTEAFF. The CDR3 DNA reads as TGCGCCAGCAGCCCCCTGGGGATAGGCACTGAAGCTTTCTTT.

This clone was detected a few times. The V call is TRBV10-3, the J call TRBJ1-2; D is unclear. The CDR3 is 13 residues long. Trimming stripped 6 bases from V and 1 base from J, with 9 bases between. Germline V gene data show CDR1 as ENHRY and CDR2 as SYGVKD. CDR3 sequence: CAISRDSNYGYTF. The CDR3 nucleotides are TGTGCCATCAGCCGGGATAGTAACTATGGCTACACCTTC.

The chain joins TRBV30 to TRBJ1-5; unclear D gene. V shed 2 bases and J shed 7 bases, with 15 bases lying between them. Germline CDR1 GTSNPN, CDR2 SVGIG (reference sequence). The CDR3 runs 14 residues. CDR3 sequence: CAWSSGLSTQPQHF. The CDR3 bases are TGTGCCTGGAGTTCCGGGCTCAGTACCCAGCCCCAGCATTTT.

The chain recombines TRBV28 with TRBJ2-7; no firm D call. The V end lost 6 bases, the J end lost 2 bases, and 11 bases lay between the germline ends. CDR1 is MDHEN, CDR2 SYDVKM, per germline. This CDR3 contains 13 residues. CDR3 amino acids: CASSRSGPYEQYF. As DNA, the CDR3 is TGTGCCAGCAGCCGTTCTGGCCCCTACGAGCAGTACTTC.

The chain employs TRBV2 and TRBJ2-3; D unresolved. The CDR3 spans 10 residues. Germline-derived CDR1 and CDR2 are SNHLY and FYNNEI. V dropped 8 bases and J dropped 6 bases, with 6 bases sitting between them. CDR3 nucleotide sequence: TGTGCCAGCGGAACGGATACGCAGTATTTT. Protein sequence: CASGTDTQYF. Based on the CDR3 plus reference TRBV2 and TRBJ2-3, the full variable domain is EPEVTQTPSHQVTQMGQEVILRCVPISNHLYFYWYRQILGQKVEFLVSFYNNEISEKSEIFDDQFSVERPDGSNFTLKIRSTKLEDSAMYFCASGTDTQYFGPGTRLTVL.

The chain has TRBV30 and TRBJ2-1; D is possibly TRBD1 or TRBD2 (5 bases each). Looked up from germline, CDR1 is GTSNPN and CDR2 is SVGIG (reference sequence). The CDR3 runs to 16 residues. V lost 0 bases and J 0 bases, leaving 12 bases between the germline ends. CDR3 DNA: TGTGCCTGGAGTGTTTTCCGGGACCACTCCTACAATGAGCAGTTCTTC. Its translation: CAWSVFRDHSYNEQFF.

The CDR3 is CSVDNILGGDEQFF. The CDR3 coding sequence is TGCAGCGTGGACAACATCCTGGGGGGCGATGAGCAGTTCTTC. This chain uses TRBV29-1 with TRBJ2-1; perhaps D is TRBD1 or TRBD2 (6 bases each). Trimming stripped 6 bases from V and 8 bases from J, with 20 bases between. CDR3 size: 14 residues. Per germline, CDR1 SQVTM and CDR2 ANQGSEA.

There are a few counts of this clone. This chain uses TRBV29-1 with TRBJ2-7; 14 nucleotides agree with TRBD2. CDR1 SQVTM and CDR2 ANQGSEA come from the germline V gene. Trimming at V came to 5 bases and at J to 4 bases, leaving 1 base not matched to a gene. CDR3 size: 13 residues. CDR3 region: CSVRTSGRYEQYF. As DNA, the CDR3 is TGCAGCGTTCGGACTAGCGGGAGGTACGAGCAGTACTTC.

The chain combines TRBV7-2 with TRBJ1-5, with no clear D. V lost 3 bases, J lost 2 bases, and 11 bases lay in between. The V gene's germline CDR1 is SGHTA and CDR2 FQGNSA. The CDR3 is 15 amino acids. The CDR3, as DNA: TGTGCCAGCAGCTTGGTTGGCCAAGGCAATCAGCCCCAGCATTTT. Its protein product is CASSLVGQGNQPQHF.

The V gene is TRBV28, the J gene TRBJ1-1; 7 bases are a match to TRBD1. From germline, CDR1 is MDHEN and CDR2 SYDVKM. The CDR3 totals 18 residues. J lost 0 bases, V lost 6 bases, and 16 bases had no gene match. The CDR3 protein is CASRPAQGLFQMNTEAFF. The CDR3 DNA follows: TGTGCCAGCAGGCCCGCACAGGGGTTATTTCAAATGAACACTGAAGCTTTCTTT.

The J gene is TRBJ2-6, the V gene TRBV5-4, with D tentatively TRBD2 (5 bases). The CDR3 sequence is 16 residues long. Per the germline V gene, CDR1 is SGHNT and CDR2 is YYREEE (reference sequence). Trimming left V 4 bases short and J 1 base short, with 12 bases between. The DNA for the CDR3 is TGTGCCAGCAGCCCTCGGGGTACTTCTGGGGCCAACGTCCTGACTTTC. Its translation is CASSPRGTSGANVLTF.

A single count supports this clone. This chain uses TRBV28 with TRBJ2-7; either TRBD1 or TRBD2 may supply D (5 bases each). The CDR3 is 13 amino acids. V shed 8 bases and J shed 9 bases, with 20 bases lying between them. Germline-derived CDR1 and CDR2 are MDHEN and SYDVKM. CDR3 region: CASARDPSVGQYF. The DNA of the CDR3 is TGTGCCAGCGCACGGGACCCTTCGGTGGGGCAGTACTTC.

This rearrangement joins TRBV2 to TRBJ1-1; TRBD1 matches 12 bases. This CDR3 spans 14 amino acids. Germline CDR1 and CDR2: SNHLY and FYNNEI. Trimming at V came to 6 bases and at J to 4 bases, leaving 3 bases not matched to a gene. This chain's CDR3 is CASRSGQGATEAFF. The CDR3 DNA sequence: TGTGCCAGCAGGTCGGGACAGGGGGCCACTGAAGCTTTCTTT.

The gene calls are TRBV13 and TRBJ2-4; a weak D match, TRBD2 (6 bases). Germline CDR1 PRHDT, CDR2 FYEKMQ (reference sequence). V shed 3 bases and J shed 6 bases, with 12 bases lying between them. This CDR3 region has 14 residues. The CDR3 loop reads CASSLGGSGNIQYF. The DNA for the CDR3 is TGTGCCAGCAGCTTGGGAGGATCGGGAAACATTCAGTACTTC. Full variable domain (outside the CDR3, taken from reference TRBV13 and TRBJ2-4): AAGVIQSPRHLIKEKRETATLKCYPIPRHDTVYWYQQGPGQDPQFLISFYEKMQSDKGSIPDRFSAQQFSDYHSELNMSSLELGDSALYFCASSLGGSGNIQYFGAGTRLSVL.

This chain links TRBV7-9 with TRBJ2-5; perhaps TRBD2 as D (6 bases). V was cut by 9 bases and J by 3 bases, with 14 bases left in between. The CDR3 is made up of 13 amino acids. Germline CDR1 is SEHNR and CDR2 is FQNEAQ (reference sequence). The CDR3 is CASTGAGKETQYF. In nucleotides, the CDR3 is TGTGCCAGTACGGGAGCGGGCAAAGAGACCCAGTACTTC.

CDR3 sequence reads: CASRMDSNQPQHF. CDR3 nucleotides: TGTGCCAGCAGGATGGATAGCAATCAGCCCCAGCATTTT. This chain joins TRBV6-6 and TRBJ1-5; no clear D gene. The V and J ends lost 6 bases and 0 bases respectively, with 6 bases between them. Germline-derived CDR1 and CDR2 are MNHNY and SVGAGI (reference sequence). The CDR3 spans 13 residues.

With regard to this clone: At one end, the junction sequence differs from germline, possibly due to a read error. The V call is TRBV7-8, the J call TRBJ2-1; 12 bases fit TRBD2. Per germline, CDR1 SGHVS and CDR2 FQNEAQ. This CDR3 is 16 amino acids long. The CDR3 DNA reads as TGTGCCAGCAGAGCACTAGCGGGAGGACTCTACGATGAGCAGTTCTTC. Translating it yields CASRALAGGLYDEQFF.

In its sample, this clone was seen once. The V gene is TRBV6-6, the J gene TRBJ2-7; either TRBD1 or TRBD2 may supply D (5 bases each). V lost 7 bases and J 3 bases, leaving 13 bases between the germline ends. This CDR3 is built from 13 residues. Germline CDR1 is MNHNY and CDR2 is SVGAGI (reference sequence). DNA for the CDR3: TGTGCCAGCAAATCCGGGACCAACTACGAGCAGTACTTC. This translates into CASKSGTNYEQYF.

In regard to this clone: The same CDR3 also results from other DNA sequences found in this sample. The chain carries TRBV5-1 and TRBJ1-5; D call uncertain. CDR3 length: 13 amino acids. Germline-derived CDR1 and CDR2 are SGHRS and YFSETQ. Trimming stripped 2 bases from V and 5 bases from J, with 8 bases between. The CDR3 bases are TGCGCCAGCAGCTTAAGTCCGGATCAGCCCCAGCATTTT. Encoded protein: CASSLSPDQPQHF.

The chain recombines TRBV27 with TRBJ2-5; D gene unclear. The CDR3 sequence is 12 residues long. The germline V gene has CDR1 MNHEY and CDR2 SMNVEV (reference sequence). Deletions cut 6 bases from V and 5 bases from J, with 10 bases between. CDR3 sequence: CASRRLGETQYF. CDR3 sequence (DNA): TGTGCCAGCAGACGTCTAGGGGAGACCCAGTACTTC.

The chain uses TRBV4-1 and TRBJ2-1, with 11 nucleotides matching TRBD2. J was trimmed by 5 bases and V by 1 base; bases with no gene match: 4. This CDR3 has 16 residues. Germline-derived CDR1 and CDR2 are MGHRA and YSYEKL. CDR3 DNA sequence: TGCGCCAGCAGCCAAGCCGGGACTAGCGGAAACAATGAGCAGTTCTTC. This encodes CASSQAGTSGNNEQFF.

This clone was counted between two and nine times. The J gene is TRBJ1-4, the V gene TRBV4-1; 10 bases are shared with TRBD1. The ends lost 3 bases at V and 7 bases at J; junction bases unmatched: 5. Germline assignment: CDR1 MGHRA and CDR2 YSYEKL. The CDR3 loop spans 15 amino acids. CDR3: CASSQTGGHGEKLFF. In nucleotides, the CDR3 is TGCGCCAGCAGCCAGACAGGGGGCCACGGTGAAAAACTGTTTTTT.

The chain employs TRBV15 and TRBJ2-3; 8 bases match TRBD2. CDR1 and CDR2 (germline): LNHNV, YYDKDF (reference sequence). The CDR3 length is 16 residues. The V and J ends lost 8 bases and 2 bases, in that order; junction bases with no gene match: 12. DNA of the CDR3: TGTGCCACCGGTCTCAGCGGGAGTTCTGACACAGATACGCAGTATTTT. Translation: CATGLSGSSDTDTQYF.

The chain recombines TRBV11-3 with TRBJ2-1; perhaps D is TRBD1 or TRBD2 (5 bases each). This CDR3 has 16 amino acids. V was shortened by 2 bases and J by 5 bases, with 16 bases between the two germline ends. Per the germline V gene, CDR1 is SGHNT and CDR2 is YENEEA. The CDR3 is CASSLSFGTGDNEQFF. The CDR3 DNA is TGTGCCAGCAGCTTAAGTTTTGGGACCGGGGACAATGAGCAGTTCTTC.

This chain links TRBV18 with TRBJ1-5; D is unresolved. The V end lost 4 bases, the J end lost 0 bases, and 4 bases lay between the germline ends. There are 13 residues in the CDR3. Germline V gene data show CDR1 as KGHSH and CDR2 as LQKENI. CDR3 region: CASSQGSNQPQHF. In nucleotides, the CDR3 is TGTGCCAGCTCACAGGGTAGCAATCAGCCCCAGCATTTT.

This chain's CDR3 is CASSLFRQYTGELFF. The CDR3 DNA is TGTGCCAGCAGCTTATTCAGGCAATACACCGGGGAGCTGTTTTTT. The chain couples TRBV7-8 to TRBJ2-2, with D unresolved. CDR3 length equals 15 residues. V was trimmed by 2 bases and J by 3 bases, leaving 10 bases between them. Germline CDR1 reads SGHVS; CDR2 reads FQNEAQ.

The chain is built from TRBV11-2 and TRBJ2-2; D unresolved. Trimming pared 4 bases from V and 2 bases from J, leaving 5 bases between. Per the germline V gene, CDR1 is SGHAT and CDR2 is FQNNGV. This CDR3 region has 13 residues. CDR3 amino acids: CASSSHNTGELFF. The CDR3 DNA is TGTGCCAGCAGCTCCCATAACACCGGGGAGCTGTTTTTT.

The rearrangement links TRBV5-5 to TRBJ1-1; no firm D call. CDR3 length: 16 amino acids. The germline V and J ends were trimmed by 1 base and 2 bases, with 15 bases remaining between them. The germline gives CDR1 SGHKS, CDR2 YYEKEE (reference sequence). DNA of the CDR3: TGTGCCAGCAGCTTGATCCAGACTGGAGTAAACACTGAAGCTTTCTTT. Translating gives CASSLIQTGVNTEAFF.

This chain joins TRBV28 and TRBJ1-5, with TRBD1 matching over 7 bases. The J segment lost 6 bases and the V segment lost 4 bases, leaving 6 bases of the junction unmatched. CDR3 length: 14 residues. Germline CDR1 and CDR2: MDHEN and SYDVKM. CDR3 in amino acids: CASSSSGGFQPQHF. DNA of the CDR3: TGTGCCAGCAGTTCGTCAGGGGGGTTTCAGCCCCAGCATTTT.

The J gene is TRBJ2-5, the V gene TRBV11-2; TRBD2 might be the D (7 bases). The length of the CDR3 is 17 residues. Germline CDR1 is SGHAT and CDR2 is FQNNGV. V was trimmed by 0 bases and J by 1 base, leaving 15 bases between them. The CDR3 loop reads CASSLDLWRGGQETQYF. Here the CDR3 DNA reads TGTGCCAGCAGCTTAGATCTGTGGAGGGGGGGCCAAGAGACCCAGTACTTC.

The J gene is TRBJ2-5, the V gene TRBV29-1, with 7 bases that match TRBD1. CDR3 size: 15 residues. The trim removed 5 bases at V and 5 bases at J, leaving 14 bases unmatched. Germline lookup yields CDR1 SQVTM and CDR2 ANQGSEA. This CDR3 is CSVPRQGSRRETQYF. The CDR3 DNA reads TGCAGCGTTCCCCGACAGGGCTCCCGCCGGGAGACCCAGTACTTC.